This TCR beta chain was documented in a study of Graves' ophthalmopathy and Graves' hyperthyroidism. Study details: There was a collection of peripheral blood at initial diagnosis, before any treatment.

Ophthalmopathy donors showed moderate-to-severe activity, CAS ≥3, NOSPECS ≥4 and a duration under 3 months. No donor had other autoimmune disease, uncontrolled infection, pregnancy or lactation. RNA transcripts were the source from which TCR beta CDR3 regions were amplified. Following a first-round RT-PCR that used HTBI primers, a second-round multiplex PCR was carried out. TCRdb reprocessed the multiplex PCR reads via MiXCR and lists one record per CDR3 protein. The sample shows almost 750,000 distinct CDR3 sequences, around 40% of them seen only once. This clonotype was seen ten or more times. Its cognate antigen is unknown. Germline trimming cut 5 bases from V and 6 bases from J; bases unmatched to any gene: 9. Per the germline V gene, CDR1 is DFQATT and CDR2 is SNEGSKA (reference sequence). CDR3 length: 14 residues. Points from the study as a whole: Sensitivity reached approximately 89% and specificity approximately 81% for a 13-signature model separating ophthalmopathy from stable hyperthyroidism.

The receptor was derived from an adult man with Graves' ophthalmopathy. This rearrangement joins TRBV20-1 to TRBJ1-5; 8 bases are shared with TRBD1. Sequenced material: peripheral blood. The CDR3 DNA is TGCAGTGCTGAAGATATCAGGGGGCCTCAGCCCCAGCATTTT. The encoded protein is CSAEDIRGPQPQHF.